The rows below give T cell receptor beta chains drawn from one sample of a study of T cell repertoires in cytomegalovirus infection. TCRdb re-analysed the reads in MiXCR, keeping a single row per CDR3 protein. The sample lists some 450,000 distinct CDR3 sequences; approximately 33% were seen once. What was sequenced was PBMCs. The receptors originated from a human donor in good health (CMV status not recorded). Some clones in this sample may be carry-over from other donors' samples. Both conserved end residues are part of each CDR3. The order of the fields is D gene, V gene, J gene, clone size, CDR3 protein, CDR3 DNA. A D gene is named only where the DNA matches it firmly. Clone size, where shown, is once, few, many, or a class for clones that have expanded.

TRBD1	TRBV7-6	TRBJ1-2	.	CASSSTGTGGDGYTF	TGTGCCAGCAGCTCCACCGGGACAGGGGGCGATGGCTACACCTTC
.	TRBV24-1	TRBJ2-7	few	CATSDPLTTTKQYF	TGTGCCACCAGTGACCCCCTTACGACTACGAAGCAGTACTTC
.	TRBV6-8	TRBJ1-1	.	CASSLSGTVNTEAFF	TGTGCCAGCAGTCTCTCCGGGACGGTGAACACTGAAGCTTTCTTT
.	TRBV7-6	TRBJ2-5	.	CASSRGPKETQYF	TGTGCTAGCAGCAGGGGCCCCAAAGAGACCCAGTACTTC
.	TRBV6-6	TRBJ1-5	.	CASSREPQPQHF	TGTGCCAGCTCAAGGGAGCCTCAGCCCCAGCATTTT
.	TRBV7-9	TRBJ2-7	.	CASSFGESYEQYF	TGTGCCAGCAGCTTCGGGGAATCCTACGAGCAGTACTTC
.	TRBV10-3	TRBJ1-5	few	CAIGRGSNQPQHF	TGTGCCATCGGCCGGGGTAGCAATCAGCCCCAGCATTTT
TRBD1	TRBV12-3/TRBV12-4	TRBJ1-4	.	CASSITGAGNEKLFF	TGTGCCAGCAGTATAACAGGGGCGGGGAATGAAAAACTGTTTTTT
.	TRBV6-1	TRBJ2-2	few	CASSEWETTGELFF	TGTGCCAGCAGTGAATGGGAGACCACCGGGGAGCTGTTTTTT
.	TRBV11-2	TRBJ1-3	few	CASSLTPTSGNTIYF	TGTGCCAGCAGCTTAACGCCTACCTCTGGAAACACCATATATTTT
.	TRBV5-1	TRBJ1-3	.	CASSLLGISGNTIYF	TGCGCCAGCAGCTTGTTGGGAATCTCTGGAAACACCATATATTTT
.	TRBV15	TRBJ1-1	.	CATSRERTVNTEAFF	TGTGCCACCAGCAGAGAAAGGACAGTGAACACTGAAGCTTTCTTT
TRBD2	TRBV4-1	TRBJ2-3	.	CASSHRRLAGGVRDTQYF	TGCGCCAGCAGCCATCGACGACTAGCGGGGGGGGTGAGAGATACGCAGTATTTT
.	TRBV6-1	TRBJ1-4	few	CASKTGTWGEKLFF	TGTGCCAGCAAAACCGGGACCTGGGGTGAAAAACTGTTTTTT
TRBD1	TRBV2	TRBJ1-4	.	CASRVDRENGGFNEKLFF	TGTGCCAGCAGGGTGGACAGGGAAAATGGAGGCTTTAATGAAAAACTGTTTTTT
.	TRBV6-1	TRBJ2-7	few	CASSEVGLSSYEQYF	TGTGCCAGCAGTGAAGTAGGTCTTAGCTCCTACGAGCAGTACTTC
TRBD2	TRBV20-1	TRBJ2-3	.	CSATGTSGALTDTQYF	TGCAGTGCAACCGGGACTAGCGGGGCTCTCACAGATACGCAGTATTTT
.	TRBV11-2	TRBJ2-7	.	CASSQYRVTGPYEQYF	TGTGCCAGCAGCCAGTATCGGGTCACAGGACCTTACGAGCAGTACTTC
.	TRBV29-1	TRBJ2-1	few	CSVYGGSVDNEQFF	TGCAGCGTTTACGGGGGTTCGGTGGACAATGAGCAGTTCTTC
.	TRBV12-3/TRBV12-4	TRBJ1-2	few	CASSPGWGTPNYGYTF	TGTGCCAGCAGTCCCGGATGGGGTACCCCTAACTATGGCTACACCTTC
TRBD1	TRBV29-1	TRBJ1-1	.	CSVLGTGGLNTEAFF	TGCAGCGTTCTCGGGACAGGGGGATTGAACACTGAAGCTTTCTTT
TRBD1	TRBV27	TRBJ2-5	.	CASSLSTGGFQTQYF	TGTGCCAGCAGTTTATCGACAGGGGGCTTTCAGACCCAGTACTTC
TRBD1	TRBV4-1	TRBJ1-2	.	CASSQEPGQVYGYTF	TGCGCCAGCAGCCAAGAACCGGGACAGGTTTATGGCTACACCTTC
TRBD2	TRBV29-1	TRBJ2-3	.	CSVDNERGITQYF	TGCAGCGTTGATAATGAGCGGGGGATTACGCAGTATTTT
TRBD2	TRBV7-2	TRBJ2-2	many	CASSRKTSGGPFGGELFF	TGTGCCAGCAGCCGAAAGACTAGCGGGGGTCCCTTTGGAGGGGAGCTGTTTTTT
.	TRBV6-5	TRBJ2-1	few	CASSYWGPDEQFF	TGTGCCAGCAGTTATTGGGGCCCCGATGAGCAGTTCTTC
.	TRBV6-1	TRBJ2-3	many	CASQRSPSTDTQYF	TGTGCCAGTCAGCGATCCCCTAGCACAGATACGCAGTATTTT
TRBD2	TRBV6-5	TRBJ2-2	.	CASSHLAGVVSTGELFF	TGTGCCAGCAGTCACCTAGCGGGGGTGGTGAGCACCGGGGAGCTGTTTTTT
TRBD1	TRBV7-2	TRBJ1-6	.	CASRVVRTGRNSPLHF	TGTGCCAGCAGGGTTGTACGGACAGGGCGGAATTCACCCCTCCACTTT
.	TRBV4-1	TRBJ2-1	.	CASSQEDSQQLF	TGCGCCAGCAGCCAAGAGGACTCACAGCAGTTATTC
TRBD2	TRBV7-3	TRBJ2-5	few	CASSPGAGRQETQYF	TGTGCCAGCAGCCCCGGAGCGGGGCGGCAAGAGACCCAGTACTTC
.	TRBV12-3/TRBV12-4	TRBJ1-1	.	CASGYRVQKNTEAFF	TGTGCCAGCGGATACAGGGTCCAAAAGAACACTGAAGCTTTCTTT
TRBD1	TRBV5-1	TRBJ2-7	.	CASSLGGRGIYYEQYF	TGCGCCAGCAGCTTGGGGGGCAGGGGGATTTACTACGAGCAGTACTTC
.	TRBV23-1	TRBJ2-7	few	CASSQWDGDKLFRNEQYF	TGCGCCAGCAGTCAATGGGATGGGGACAAGTTATTTAGGAACGAGCAGTACTTC
TRBD2	TRBV19	TRBJ2-3	few	CASRSSGGPFPDTQYF	TGTGCCAGTAGGTCTAGCGGGGGGCCCTTCCCAGATACGCAGTATTTT
TRBD1	TRBV6-1	TRBJ2-7	many	CASATGTGSYEQYF	TGTGCCAGCGCGACTGGGACAGGCAGCTACGAGCAGTACTTC
.	TRBV20-1	TRBJ2-7	few	CSARARGGVNEQYF	TGCAGTGCTAGAGCCCGAGGGGGTGTAAACGAGCAGTACTTC
TRBD1	TRBV28	TRBJ1-3	.	CASSGQARSDGNTIYF	TGTGCCAGCAGTGGACAGGCTAGATCAGACGGAAACACCATATATTTT
TRBD1	TRBV7-9	TRBJ1-1	few	CASTATGVGTEAFF	TGTGCCAGCACCGCGACAGGGGTGGGAACTGAAGCTTTCTTT